This TCR beta chain was recovered during a study of blood T cell repertoires in COVID-19. On the study more broadly: The samples span acute and convalescent COVID-19 from the United States, Italy and Spain. The cDNA or gDNA used as material had been derived from T cells, B-cell-depleted T cells, or PBMCs.

Authors' processing steps: Amplification with reference gene primers provided the estimates of nucleated cell counts. TCRdb keeps only in-frame clones here, not all; method: immunoSEQ multiplex PCR. That table is the source of V, J and clone size, and D and trimming were worked out from the DNA. The table shows 210,000 or so clones, with 70% to 85% occurring only once. The length of the CDR3 is 14 residues. Germline V gene data show CDR1 as MNHNY and CDR2 as SVGAGI (reference sequence). V gave up 6 bases and J gave up 7 bases, with 18 bases separating them. Specimen: peripheral blood. The gene calls are TRBV6-6 and TRBJ1-2; D is possibly TRBD1 (6 bases). The receptor was isolated from a man in his fifties who had recovered from COVID-19. CDR3 residues: CASSTDQGRSGYTF. CDR3 nucleotides: TGTGCCAGCAGCACTGACCAGGGGCGCAGTGGCTACACCTTC.